One T cell receptor (beta chain) is described in this entry. What it binds is unknown. Germline assignment: CDR1 MNHEY and CDR2 SVGEGT. The CDR3 contains 14 residues. These data are taken from a study of CXCR3-negative and CXCR3-positive naive CD8 T cells. Notes on the study in general: The TRBV-TRBJ usage of naive CXCR3-negative and CXCR3-positive cells was similar, but that of memory cells differed. Naive cells with CXCR3 showed TRB CDR3s that were more hydrophobic than those in CXCR3-negative naive cells.

In triplicate, each CD8+ T cell subset was sorted at more than 250,000 cells per replicate. Cells that were CD45RO-CCR7+CD27+CD95- constituted naive CD8+ T cells. Through 5' RACE with UMI labels, the TRB cDNA libraries were prepared. After re-calling the 5' RACE reads, TCRdb lists one entry per CDR3 protein, DNA absent. This table holds roughly 120,000 distinct CDR3 sequences. This receptor was identified in a human donor in good health. Some clones in this sample may be carry-over from other donors' samples. The chain has TRBV6-2 or TRBV6-3 and TRBJ2-7. Sequencing was carried out using naive CXCR3+ CD8+ T cells from blood. As for subset: CD45RO-CCR7+CD27+CD95- naive CD8+ T cells expressing CXCR3 (TNR3+). The CDR3 sequence: CASSSPEQLYEQYF.